This T cell receptor beta chain was sequenced during a study of blood T cell repertoires in COVID-19. The overall study: Collection of acute and convalescent COVID-19 samples took place in the United States, Italy and Spain. T cells, B-cell-depleted T cells, or PBMCs provided the cDNA or gDNA that served as material.

Germline loops: CDR1 LNHDA, CDR2 SQIVND (reference sequence). This CDR3 is 13 amino acids long. Trimming removed 6 bases from V and 6 bases from J; junction bases left unmatched: 6. Produced via immunoSEQ multiplex PCR; TCRdb's table is partial and in-frame only. The table includes 34,000 or so clones, about 90% detected once. The sequenced sample consisted of peripheral blood. The chain has TRBV19 and TRBJ1-2; 8 nucleotides line up with TRBD1. This receptor was identified in a man aged 50 to 59 with active or convalescent COVID-19. The CDR3 loop is CASSRGLENGYTF. CDR3 sequence (DNA): TGTGCCAGTAGCAGGGGGCTTGAGAATGGCTACACCTTC.